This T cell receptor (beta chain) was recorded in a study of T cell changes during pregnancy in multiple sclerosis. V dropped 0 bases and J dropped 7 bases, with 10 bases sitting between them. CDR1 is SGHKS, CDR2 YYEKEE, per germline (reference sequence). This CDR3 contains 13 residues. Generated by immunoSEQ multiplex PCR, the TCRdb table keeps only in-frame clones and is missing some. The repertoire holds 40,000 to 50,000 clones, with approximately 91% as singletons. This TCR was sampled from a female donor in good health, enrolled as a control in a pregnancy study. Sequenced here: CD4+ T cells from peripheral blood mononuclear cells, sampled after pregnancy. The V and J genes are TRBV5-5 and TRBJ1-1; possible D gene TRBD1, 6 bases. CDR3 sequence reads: CASSLVPGDEAFF. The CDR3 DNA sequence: TGTGCCAGCAGCTTGGTTCCAGGGGATGAAGCTTTCTTT.